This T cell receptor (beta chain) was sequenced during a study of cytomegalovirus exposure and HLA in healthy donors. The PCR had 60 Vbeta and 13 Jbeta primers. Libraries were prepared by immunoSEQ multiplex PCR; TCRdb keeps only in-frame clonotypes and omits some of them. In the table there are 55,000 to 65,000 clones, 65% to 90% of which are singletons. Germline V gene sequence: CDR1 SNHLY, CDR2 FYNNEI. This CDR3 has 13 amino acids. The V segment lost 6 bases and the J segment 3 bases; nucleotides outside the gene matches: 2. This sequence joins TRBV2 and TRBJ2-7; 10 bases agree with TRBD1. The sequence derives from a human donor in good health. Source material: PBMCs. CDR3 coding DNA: TGTGCCAGCAGCCGGACAGGGGGCTACGAGCAGTACTTC. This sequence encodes CASSRTGGYEQYF.